This T cell receptor beta chain was profiled in a study of shared clonotypes between healthy human individuals. At the level of the study: The plates for each donor numbered three CD4 naive, three CD4 memory, two CD8 naive and one CD8 memory.

TCRdb keeps only in-frame clones here, not all; method: immunoSEQ multiplex PCR. Of under 850,000 clones listed, 90% to 95% are singletons. The CDR3 sequence is 14 residues long. The junction had 9 bases not matched to a gene; V was cut back by 4 bases and J by 6 bases. Germline V CDR1 and CDR2: SGHDT, YYEEEE. CD45RO-negative CD8 cells positively selected for CCR7 made up the naive population, which excluded terminally differentiated effector memory CD45RA+ cells. Sequencing was done on a sample of naive CD8+ T cells sorted from blood. The source is a man younger than 40 in good health. The chain carries TRBV5-6 and TRBJ1-2; 7 bases align to TRBD1. The CDR3 region has the DNA TGTGCCAGCAGCAATACAGACAGGGCGGATGGCTACACCTTC. Translating it yields CASSNTDRADGYTF.